The 27 T cell receptor beta chains below come from one sample, sequenced in a study of T-cell reconstitution after alpha-beta-depleted transplantation in children. The TCRbeta library incorporated unique molecular identifiers. TCRdb re-called the PCR reads through MiXCR, storing one row per CDR3 protein. The sample lists approximately 500,000 distinct CDR3 sequences, about 10% occurring once. This specimen consisted of PBMCs, obtained before TCRalphabeta/CD19-depleted stem cell transplant. These receptors came from a child aged 2-15 years with inherited bone marrow failure, due to receive a stem cell transplant.

The rearrangement uses TRBV4-1 and TRBJ2-1; 12 bases fit TRBD2. V was pared by 3 bases and J by 6 bases, with 9 bases of the junction left unmatched. This CDR3 is built from 17 residues. Germline V CDR1 and CDR2: MGHRA, YSYEKL. CDR3 bases: TGCGCCAGCAGCCAGGGGAGGACTAGCGGGAAACTCAATGAGCAGTTCTTC. The encoded protein is CASSQGRTSGKLNEQFF.

This clonotype has a handful of counts. The rearrangement joins TRBV29-1 to TRBJ1-2; D is possibly TRBD1 (6 bases). Trimming left V 4 bases short and J 3 bases short, with 6 bases between. The germline V gene has CDR1 SQVTM and CDR2 ANQGSEA. The length of the CDR3 is 11 residues. This CDR3 reads CSVGQDYGYTF. CDR3 DNA: TGCAGCGTTGGACAGGACTATGGCTACACCTTC.

This clonotype was recorded at least ten times. The rearrangement uses TRBV4-3 and TRBJ2-1; 10 bases match TRBD2. CDR1 and CDR2 (germline): LGHNA, YSLEER. CDR3 length: 16 amino acids. V shed 0 bases, J shed 4 bases, and the junction held 3 bases outside the gene matches. In nucleotides, the CDR3 is TGCGCCAGCAGCCAAGAACCTAGCGGGAGTTACAATGAGCAGTTCTTC. Translation gives CASSQEPSGSYNEQFF.

V is TRBV20-1 and J is TRBJ2-7; D possibly corresponds to TRBD2 (6 bases). V dropped 0 bases and J dropped 3 bases, with 15 bases sitting between them. The CDR3 covers 15 residues. Germline V gene sequence: CDR1 DFQATT, CDR2 SNEGSKA (reference sequence). The CDR3 coding sequence is TGCAGTGCTAGAGATTTCGGCGGGATCAGCTACGAGCAGTACTTC. It yields the protein CSARDFGGISYEQYF.

The chain combines TRBV27 with TRBJ2-7, with TRBD1 matching over 9 bases. Germline lookup yields CDR1 MNHEY and CDR2 SMNVEV (reference sequence). V was clipped by 8 bases and J by 3 bases; unmatched bases: 8. This CDR3 region has 14 residues. The CDR3 protein is CASAWGTGNYEQYF. CDR3 nucleotides: TGTGCCAGCGCCTGGGGGACAGGGAACTACGAGCAGTACTTC.

V is TRBV5-3 and J is TRBJ1-3, with D perhaps matching TRBD1 (5 bases). TRBV5-3 is identified as an open reading frame with a role that is uncertain. CDR3 size: 17 residues. V shed 5 bases and J shed 0 bases, with 18 bases lying between them. The CDR3 sequence: CARRGPGYNRSGNTIYF. Here the CDR3 DNA reads TGTGCCAGAAGGGGGCCAGGTTATAACCGCTCTGGAAACACCATATATTTT.

In its sample, this clonotype was seen many times. The V and J genes are TRBV4-3 and TRBJ2-7, with a tentative D call TRBD1 (6 bases). Germline assignment: CDR1 LGHNA and CDR2 YSLEER. With 1 base removed from V and 2 bases from J, the gap between germline ends came to 12 bases. The CDR3 spans 15 residues. The CDR3 loop reads CASSQVLGQAYEQYF. The CDR3 region has the DNA TGCGCCAGCAGCCAAGTACTGGGACAAGCCTACGAGCAGTACTTC.

The rearrangement uses TRBV7-6 and TRBJ2-7; 7 bases agree with TRBD1. The CDR3 length is 14 residues. V shed 5 bases, J shed 1 base, and the junction held 5 bases outside the gene matches. The germline gives CDR1 SGHVS, CDR2 FNYEAQ. Here the CDR3 reads CASSRQGRSYEQYF. DNA for the CDR3: TGTGCCAGCAGCCGACAGGGAAGGTCCTACGAGCAGTACTTC.

J is TRBJ1-5 and V is TRBV7-2, with 8 positions matching TRBD1. V shed 5 bases, J shed 6 bases, and the junction held 6 bases outside the gene matches. Per germline, CDR1 SGHTA and CDR2 FQGNSA. The CDR3 runs to 14 residues. The CDR3 DNA follows: TGTGCCAGCAGCGTAGGGACAGGTTTTCAGCCCCAGCATTTT. Translated, it gives CASSVGTGFQPQHF.

In its sample, this clonotype was seen many times. This chain joins TRBV7-2 and TRBJ2-7; TRBD2 agrees at 12 bases. The CDR3 covers 13 residues. CDR1 SGHTA and CDR2 FQGNSA come from the germline V gene. V dropped 3 bases and J dropped 7; count of bases not matched to a gene: 1. The CDR3 sequence: CASSFLAGGEQYF. In nucleotides, the CDR3 is TGTGCCAGCAGCTTTCTAGCGGGAGGGGAGCAGTACTTC.

In this sample, this clonotype turned up many times. The chain combines TRBV27 with TRBJ2-2; D ambiguous. CDR3 length: 13 amino acids. Per the germline V gene, CDR1 is MNHEY and CDR2 is SMNVEV (reference sequence). V was shortened by 7 bases and J by 1 base, with 7 bases between the two germline ends. For the CDR3, the DNA is TGTGCCAGCATAAAAGGGAACACCGGGGAGCTGTTTTTT. Translated, it gives CASIKGNTGELFF.

This clonotype has ten or more counts. The chain employs TRBV3-1 and TRBJ2-1; weak D call: TRBD2 (6 bases). From germline, CDR1 is LGHDT and CDR2 YNNKEL (reference sequence). The CDR3 loop spans 17 amino acids. V was cut by 2 bases and J by 9 bases, with 23 bases left in between. CDR3 DNA sequence: TGTGCCAGCAGCCAACTGTCGGCTAGCGTACAGTGGGGTGAGCAGTTCTTC. It codes for CASSQLSASVQWGEQFF.

This clonotype appeared many times. This chain uses TRBV6-1 with TRBJ2-5; tentative D call: TRBD1 (5 bases). Trimming removed 7 bases from V and 5 bases from J, with 17 bases in between. Germline CDR1 is MNHNS and CDR2 is SASEGT. CDR3 length equals 14 residues. The CDR3 DNA sequence: TGTGCCAGCACTGGGATCGGAAGGGGCGAGACCCAGTACTTC. Its translation is CASTGIGRGETQYF.

To note about this clonotype: One end of the junction varies from germline; a read error may be responsible. V and J are TRBV11-2 and TRBJ2-7, with TRBD1 matching over 11 bases. Germline assignment: CDR1 SGHAT and CDR2 FQNNGV. CDR3 size: 17 residues. The CDR3 spells CATSPFPKDRGRHEQYF. The CDR3 nucleotides are TGTGCCACCAGCCCTTTCCCGAAGGACAGGGGGCGACACGAGCAGTACTTC.

This clonotype was counted many times. The chain couples TRBV28 to TRBJ2-1; D perhaps matches TRBD2 (6 bases). Trimming shortened V by 3 bases and J by 9 bases, and 12 bases separated the two germline ends. The CDR3 length is 13 residues. Germline assignment: CDR1 MDHEN and CDR2 SYDVKM. The DNA of the CDR3 is TGTGCCAGCAGTTTCCCACTAGCCCGTGAGCAGTTCTTC. Protein: CASSFPLAREQFF.

This clonotype was found many times. The chain combines TRBV20-1 with TRBJ2-5; 8 bases map to TRBD1. The CDR3 consists of 12 residues. V trimming: 3 bases; J trimming: 4 bases; junction bases outside the gene matches: 1. Germline-derived CDR1 and CDR2 are DFQATT and SNEGSKA (reference sequence). The CDR3 nucleotides are TGCAGTGCTAGTCAGGGGGCAGAGACCCAGTACTTC. Translation gives CSASQGAETQYF.

A few counts support this clonotype. This rearrangement joins TRBV18 to TRBJ1-1; D perhaps matches TRBD1 (5 bases). This CDR3 contains 14 residues. Between the trimmed V and J ends, which lost 0 bases and 7 bases, there was a span of 12 bases. CDR1 is KGHSH and CDR2 is LQKENI in the germline V gene. The CDR3 is CASSPPSGPGEAFF. In DNA form, the CDR3 reads TGTGCCAGCTCACCACCGTCGGGGCCCGGTGAAGCTTTCTTT.

This clonotype was counted many times. The CDR3 region is CASSFGVNNEQFF. The CDR3 DNA sequence: TGTGCCAGCAGCTTCGGGGTTAACAATGAGCAGTTCTTC. The chain links TRBV3-1 to TRBJ2-1; TRBD2 is a possible D gene (5 bases). The CDR3 length is 13 residues. Per the germline V gene, CDR1 is LGHDT and CDR2 is YNNKEL (reference sequence). Between the trimmed V and J ends, which lost 5 bases and 5 bases, there was a span of 10 bases.

Many counts were recorded for this clonotype. CDR3 DNA: TGCGCCAGCAGCCAGCTTCCGGGACCCCCTGAAAAACTGTTTTTT. Residues: CASSQLPGPPEKLFF. The chain is built from TRBV4-3 and TRBJ1-4; TRBD1 is a possible D gene (5 bases). Germline V gene lookup returns CDR1 LGHNA and CDR2 YSLEER. The CDR3 has 15 residues. V was pared by 3 bases and J by 7 bases, with 15 bases between.

This clonotype was seen at least ten times. The rearrangement links TRBV28 to TRBJ2-1; 9 bases align to TRBD2. The germline gives CDR1 MDHEN, CDR2 SYDVKM. The V gene end was trimmed by 3 bases and the J gene end by 5 bases; junction bases not matched to a gene: 8. The length of the CDR3 is 16 residues. CDR3 sequence: CASSFLLIAGDNEQFF. CDR3 DNA sequence: TGTGCCAGCAGTTTCCTACTGATAGCGGGGGACAATGAGCAGTTCTTC.

The chain combines TRBV30 with TRBJ2-3; D remains unclear. The ends were cut back, 2 bases at V and 6 bases at J, with 9 bases in the middle. There are 12 residues in the CDR3. The germline V gene has CDR1 GTSNPN and CDR2 SVGIG (reference sequence). The CDR3 spells CAWSLGGDTQYF. The DNA for the CDR3 is TGTGCCTGGAGTCTAGGTGGGGATACGCAGTATTTT.

There are many counts of this clonotype. V usage is TRBV14 and J usage is TRBJ1-6, with a tentative D call TRBD1 (6 bases). Per the germline V gene, CDR1 is SGHDN and CDR2 is FVKESK. Deletions cut 4 bases from V and 9 bases from J, with 16 bases between. This CDR3 is built from 15 residues. CDR3 loop: CASSPGQNKGSPLHF. DNA for the CDR3: TGTGCCAGCAGCCCCGGACAGAACAAGGGTTCACCCCTCCACTTT.

This clonotype showed up many times. CDR3 amino acids: CSVEANRAFWTEAFF. In DNA, the CDR3 is TGCAGCGTTGAAGCCAACAGGGCGTTTTGGACTGAAGCTTTCTTT. The chain couples TRBV29-1 to TRBJ1-1, with D perhaps TRBD1 (6 bases). The V end lost 1 base, the J end lost 5 bases, and 17 bases lay between the germline ends. This CDR3 has 15 residues. CDR1 SQVTM and CDR2 ANQGSEA come from the germline V gene.

The V call is TRBV12-3 or TRBV12-4, the J call TRBJ2-7, with D possibly TRBD2 on 5 matching bases. There are 13 residues in the CDR3. With 3 bases removed from V and 3 bases from J, the gap between germline ends came to 9 bases. The CDR3: CASSFRRSYEQYF. In nucleotides, the CDR3 is TGTGCCAGCAGTTTTAGGAGGAGCTACGAGCAGTACTTC.

The sample holds many counts of this clonotype. The chain employs TRBV7-8 and TRBJ2-5; 8 bases agree with TRBD1. J lost 2 bases, V lost 0 bases, and 2 bases had no gene match. Germline V gene sequence: CDR1 SGHVS, CDR2 FQNEAQ. This CDR3 has 15 residues. DNA for the CDR3: TGTGCCAGCAGCTTAGCCTACAGGGGGCAAGAGACCCAGTACTTC. This translates into CASSLAYRGQETQYF.

Only a few counts were recorded for this clonotype. For the CDR3, the DNA is TGCTGCGGACAGGGAAATGAAAAACTGTTTTTT. Translating it yields CCGQGNEKLFF. J is TRBJ1-4 and V is TRBV29-1, with 8 bases that match TRBD1. CDR1 is SQVTM, CDR2 ANQGSEA, per germline. This CDR3 comprises 11 residues.

In its sample, this clonotype was seen many times. The V and J genes are TRBV20-1 and TRBJ2-7; TRBD1 agrees at 7 bases. This CDR3 contains 16 residues. Germline CDR1 reads DFQATT; CDR2 reads SNEGSKA (reference sequence). The V and J ends lost 0 bases and 3 bases, in that order; junction bases with no gene match: 11. The CDR3, as DNA: TGCAGTGCTAGAGATTTTGGGCCAGGGGGTCTCTACGAGCAGTACTTC. Protein product: CSARDFGPGGLYEQYF.